This T cell receptor (beta chain) was recovered during a study of T cells in narcolepsy. Overall study findings and caveats: Autoreactive clonotypes reportedly recurred in blood of same and different patients, not controls. Autoreactive HCRT-specific and TRIB2-specific clonotypes were marked in same-patient CSF-versus-blood CD4+ comparisons.

The method was immunoSEQ multiplex PCR; TCRdb's version includes in-frame clones alone and lacks a portion of them. This table has some 34,000 clones, about 90% appearing once. With respect to this clone: Its antigen is undetermined.

Germline CDR1 LNHDA, CDR2 SQIVND (reference sequence). The CDR3 runs to 17 residues. V shed 3 bases and J 7 bases; nucleotides not matched to a gene: 13. This TCR was recovered from a human donor with narcolepsy. Sequencing used CD45RA- memory CD4+ T cells from PBMCs. V is TRBV19 and J is TRBJ1-5, with 9 bases identical to TRBD1. The CDR3, as DNA: TGTGCCAGTAGTATCCGGGACAGGGTGGGCCGTGGGCAGCCCCAGCATTTT. As protein: CASSIRDRVGRGQPQHF.